The present TCR beta chain was sequenced within a study of CD8 T cells in ankylosing spondylitis. Study-wide points: A TCR beta motif of fewer than ten highly homologous variants seemed to mark ankylosing spondylitis blood. Reactive arthritis synovial fluid and blood previously showed some of these motif variants. Reportedly, disease-linked clones are significantly enriched in ankylosing spondylitis patients' matched synovial fluid.

The germline V and J ends were trimmed by 5 bases and 5 bases, with 11 bases remaining between them. The CDR3 loop spans 13 amino acids. Germline V gives CDR1 MNHEY, CDR2 SMNVEV (reference sequence). Regarding this clonotype: Its specificity is unknown.

TCRdb re-called the 5' RACE reads through MiXCR, storing one row per CDR3 protein. The data show tens of thousands of distinct CDR3 sequences, roughly 6.1% seen once. V and J are TRBV27 and TRBJ2-3; D unclear. The sequencing input was synovial fluid, either unsorted or a sorted T cell fraction (not recorded which). This TCR was sampled from a male donor with ankylosing spondylitis. The CDR3 nucleotides read TGTGCCAGCAGTCCAGGATATAGAGATACGCAGTATTTT. Translated: CASSPGYRDTQYF.